The 24 T cell receptor beta chains below come from one sample, sequenced in a study of T cell repertoires in aging, cancer and after chemotherapy. TRB rearrangements spanning V, D and J were amplified using mixed TRB-A/B primers. Using its own MiXCR run on the multiplex PCR reads, TCRdb lists one record per CDR3 protein. The table records more than 7,500 distinct CDR3 sequences, roughly 53% of them present only once. Peripheral blood genomic DNA, not sorted cells or RNA, was the template. Input material: blood. These receptor sequences come from a human donor in good health.

The chain has TRBV12-3 or TRBV12-4 and TRBJ2-2; D gene ambiguous. This CDR3 has 14 residues. Trimming removed 6 bases from V and 0 bases from J, with 8 bases in between. DNA of the CDR3: TGTGCCAGCAGGCTAGACTCGAACACCGGGGAGCTGTTTTTT. Translation gives CASRLDSNTGELFF.

J is TRBJ2-1 and V is TRBV19; D not resolved. The CDR3 sequence is 14 residues long. Germline V CDR1 and CDR2: LNHDA, SQIVND (reference sequence). Between the trimmed V and J ends, which lost 6 bases and 5 bases, there was a span of 14 bases. CDR3 protein: CASSPALPNNEQFF. For the CDR3, the DNA is TGTGCCAGTAGCCCCGCACTACCCAACAATGAGCAGTTCTTC.

A few counts support this clonotype. V usage is TRBV5-4 and J usage is TRBJ1-2, with 9 positions matching TRBD1. Germline CDR1 and CDR2: SGHNT and YYREEE (reference sequence). The CDR3 loop spans 16 amino acids. V trimming: 4 bases; J trimming: 6 bases; junction bases outside the gene matches: 13. In nucleotides, the CDR3 is TGTGCCAGCAGCCGGGGACAGGGAGCCCAGAGGGATGGCTACACCTTC. Translated: CASSRGQGAQRDGYTF.

The rearrangement links TRBV29-1 to TRBJ2-7, with no clear D. CDR1 and CDR2 (germline): SQVTM, ANQGSEA. The CDR3 has 12 residues. Trimming pared 4 bases from V and 0 bases from J, leaving 7 bases between. CDR3 residues: CSVVGDSYEQYF. As DNA, the CDR3 is TGCAGCGTTGTCGGTGACTCCTACGAGCAGTACTTC.

The sample holds one count of this clonotype. The genes are TRBV18 and TRBJ1-2, with D tentatively TRBD1 (6 bases). The CDR3 consists of 15 residues. CDR1 KGHSH and CDR2 LQKENI come from the germline V gene. V lost 4 bases and J 0 bases, leaving 12 bases between the germline ends. The CDR3, as DNA: TGTGCCAGCTCACAACTCGGGACAACTAACTATGGCTACACCTTC. Amino acid sequence: CASSQLGTTNYGYTF.

This clonotype showed up just a few times. CDR3 sequence: CASRRQGRGGGYTF. Here the CDR3 DNA reads TGTGCCAGCAGGCGACAGGGGAGAGGGGGAGGCTACACCTTC. This chain connects TRBV6-1 to TRBJ1-2; 8 bases are shared with TRBD1. Germline values: CDR1 MNHNS, CDR2 SASEGT. There are 14 residues in the CDR3. V trimming: 6 bases; J trimming: 8 bases; junction bases outside the gene matches: 11.

This rearrangement joins TRBV19 to TRBJ1-5; the D gene is possibly TRBD1 (6 bases). This CDR3 has 14 residues. The V end lost 5 bases, the J end lost 4 bases, and 12 bases lay between the germline ends. Germline lookup yields CDR1 LNHDA and CDR2 SQIVND (reference sequence). The CDR3 bases are TGTGCCAGTAGTTTTCAGCAGGGGAATCAGCCCCAGCATTTT. Encoded protein: CASSFQQGNQPQHF.

This chain connects TRBV6-5 to TRBJ2-7; maybe TRBD1 (6 bases). With 2 bases removed from V and 2 bases from J, the gap between germline ends came to 13 bases. Germline V CDR1 and CDR2: MNHEY, SVGAGI. This CDR3 contains 15 residues. Written as DNA, the CDR3 is TGTGCCAGCAGTTACAGACAGGTCGGGACCTACGAGCAGTACTTC. Its translation: CASSYRQVGTYEQYF.

The gene calls are TRBV7-6 and TRBJ1-6; D may be TRBD1 (6 bases). CDR3 size: 14 residues. Germline V gene data show CDR1 as SGHVS and CDR2 as FNYEAQ. V was cut by 8 bases and J by 5 bases, with 13 bases left in between. CDR3 loop: CASAPGHNNSPLHF. Here the CDR3 DNA reads TGTGCCAGCGCACCGGGACACAATAATTCACCCCTCCACTTT.

The chain carries TRBV6-5 and TRBJ2-2; 8 bases line up with TRBD1. The V and J ends lost 10 bases and 7 bases, in that order; junction bases with no gene match: 11. The CDR3 spans 14 residues. CDR1 and CDR2 (germline): MNHEY, SVGAGI. The CDR3: CAIRTGFPGGELFF. In DNA form, the CDR3 reads TGTGCCATCAGGACAGGGTTCCCGGGCGGGGAGCTGTTTTTT.

This chain joins TRBV6-1 and TRBJ2-1; TRBD2 matches at 10 bases. With 4 bases clipped from V and 16 bases from J, the junction kept 10 bases outside the gene matches. Germline loops: CDR1 MNHNS, CDR2 SASEGT. CDR3 length: 13 residues. CDR3 residues: CASSAYYLAGDFF. In DNA form, the CDR3 reads TGTGCCAGCAGTGCCTACTATCTAGCGGGAGATTTCTTC.

The chain links TRBV15 to TRBJ2-1, with 10 bases aligning to TRBD1. With 2 bases clipped from V and 6 bases from J, the junction kept 4 bases outside the gene matches. Germline CDR1 is LNHNV and CDR2 is YYDKDF (reference sequence). The CDR3 runs 15 residues. Written as DNA, the CDR3 is TGTGCCACCAGCAGAAAAGGGACAGGGGTCAATGAGCAGTTCTTC. It yields the protein CATSRKGTGVNEQFF.

This sequence joins TRBV5-5 and TRBJ1-4; D is ambiguous. Deletions cut 4 bases from V and 0 bases from J, with 10 bases between. Germline lookup yields CDR1 SGHKS and CDR2 YYEKEE (reference sequence). This CDR3 has 15 residues. CDR3 loop: CASSVQVATNEKLFF. CDR3 nucleotides: TGTGCCAGCAGCGTCCAAGTTGCAACTAATGAAAAACTGTTTTTT.

This chain links TRBV11-1 with TRBJ1-6; D is possibly TRBD1 (5 bases). Trimming pared 5 bases from V and 7 bases from J, leaving 15 bases between. This CDR3 contains 15 residues. Germline CDR1 and CDR2: SGHAT and FQDESV (reference sequence). CDR3 protein: CASSPSEGENSPLHF. The CDR3 nucleotides read TGTGCCAGCAGCCCAAGTGAAGGGGAGAATTCACCCCTCCACTTT.

This clonotype is classed as large. The chain uses TRBV19 and TRBJ2-1, with unresolved D. V lost 3 bases to trimming and J lost 6 bases, with 15 bases between them. The CDR3 runs to 15 residues. Germline-derived CDR1 and CDR2 are LNHDA and SQIVND (reference sequence). The CDR3 loop is CASSIDGYPSNEQFF. DNA of the CDR3: TGTGCCAGTAGTATTGACGGTTACCCCTCCAATGAGCAGTTCTTC.

The chain has TRBV20-1 and TRBJ2-1, with 8 nucleotides matching TRBD2. The length of the CDR3 is 16 residues. The germline V gene has CDR1 DFQATT and CDR2 SNEGSKA (reference sequence). V trimming: 1 base; J trimming: 5 bases; junction bases outside the gene matches: 10. The DNA of the CDR3 is TGCAGTGCTAGAGCTGGAGCGGGAGCCCTCAACAATGAGCAGTTCTTC. Translated: CSARAGAGALNNEQFF.

The rearrangement joins TRBV5-6 to TRBJ1-2; the match to TRBD1 covers 10 bases. J gave up 4 bases and V 4 bases, and 7 bases lay outside the gene matches. Germline-derived CDR1 and CDR2 are SGHDT and YYEEEE. The length of the CDR3 is 15 residues. Here the CDR3 reads CASSPGTGEIYGYTF. CDR3 coding DNA: TGTGCCAGCAGCCCCGGGACAGGGGAGATCTATGGCTACACCTTC.

This chain links TRBV10-3 with TRBJ2-3; TRBD1 aligns across 7 bases. This CDR3 contains 15 residues. The germline V gene has CDR1 ENHRY and CDR2 SYGVKD. V was clipped by 9 bases and J by 4 bases; unmatched bases: 13. The CDR3 DNA is TGTGCCATAAAGGGGGCTCCGCCCGCCCCAGATACGCAGTATTTT. Amino acids: CAIKGAPPAPDTQYF.

This clonotype has a handful of counts. The CDR3 sequence: CASSIGPGLAAGELFF. DNA for the CDR3: TGTGCCAGTAGTATAGGTCCGGGACTAGCGGCCGGGGAGCTGTTTTTT. The V call is TRBV19, the J call TRBJ2-2; 11 nucleotides match TRBD2. This CDR3 has 16 amino acids. From germline, CDR1 is LNHDA and CDR2 SQIVND (reference sequence). The V and J ends lost 1 base and 6 bases, in that order; junction bases with no gene match: 4. Full variable domain (rest looked up from reference TRBV19 and TRBJ2-2): DGGITQSPKYLFRKEGQNVTLSCEQNLNHDAMYWYRQDPGQGLRLIYYSQIVNDFQKGDIAEGYSVSREKKESFPLTVTSAQKNPTAFYLCASSIGPGLAAGELFFGEGSRLTVL.

The chain is built from TRBV7-9 and TRBJ1-2, with 10 bases identical to TRBD1. J lost 2 bases, V lost 5 bases, and 5 bases had no gene match. Germline V gene data show CDR1 as SEHNR and CDR2 as FQNEAQ (reference sequence). This CDR3 contains 15 residues. CDR3 coding DNA: TGTGCCAGCAGCCAGACGACAGGGGGCAACTATGGCTACACCTTC. As protein: CASSQTTGGNYGYTF.

The chain combines TRBV6-1 with TRBJ2-3; D is ambiguous. Germline CDR1 reads MNHNS; CDR2 reads SASEGT. The CDR3 covers 13 residues. V was cut by 7 bases and J by 5 bases, with 13 bases left in between. The CDR3 DNA sequence: TGTGCCAGCACCTACCTTGCTCGAGATACGCAGTATTTT. This sequence encodes CASTYLARDTQYF.

This clonotype was picked up a small number of times. V and J are TRBV19 and TRBJ2-1; 8 bases are a match to TRBD2. Germline CDR1 reads LNHDA; CDR2 reads SQIVND (reference sequence). Trimming took 3 bases from V and 7 from J; bases not matched to a gene: 5. The CDR3 length is 14 residues. The CDR3 coding sequence is TGTGCCAGTAGTATCAGCGGGGGCCAAAATGAGCAGTTCTTC. Translating it yields CASSISGGQNEQFF.

The rearrangement joins TRBV27 to TRBJ2-5, with 7 bases lining up with TRBD1. The CDR3 runs 13 residues. The V segment lost 3 bases and the J segment 5 bases; nucleotides outside the gene matches: 3. Germline V CDR1 and CDR2: MNHEY, SMNVEV (reference sequence). DNA for the CDR3: TGTGCCAGCAGTTTCACAGGGGTTGAGACCCAGTACTTC. Translated: CASSFTGVETQYF.

This clonotype was counted only a few times. The chain recombines TRBV6-6 with TRBJ1-1, with 7 positions matching TRBD1. V dropped 5 bases and J dropped 4; count of bases not matched to a gene: 7. CDR1 MNHNY and CDR2 SVGAGI come from the germline V gene (reference sequence). The CDR3 totals 14 residues. CDR3 protein: CASSATGSGTEAFF. The CDR3 bases are TGTGCCAGCAGTGCGACAGGGAGTGGCACTGAAGCTTTCTTT.